This entry concerns a single T cell receptor (beta chain). The target of this receptor is not known. No base quality values were provided; no much bigger clone lies one nucleotide off. CDR1 and CDR2 are read off the germline V gene (reference sequence) as MNHNY and SVGAGI. Germline trimming: 5 bases from V, 1 base from J; junction bases outside gene matches: 8. Taken from cysteine to phenylalanine, the CDR3 has 17 residues. This entry keeps only the CDR3 DNA: 51 bases, framed from base 1. Sample time point, as interpreted from the label and publication: baseline before first vaccination. Samples from vaccinated people were obtained from the UK trials COV001 and COV002, which included a single-blind randomized controlled phase 2/3 trial of AZD1222 (ChAdOx1 nCoV-19) in healthy adults. For TCRbeta chain sequencing, PBMC samples were collected from trial participants at day 0 and at day 28 after the second dose.

The CDR3 regions of human TCRbeta chains were analyzed by immunosequencing. Per the authors' processing: Repertoire TCRs were matched against a reference library of SARS-CoV-2-specific TCRs generated with the MIRA antigen-specificity platform. Breadth meant the fraction of unique TCRs that were SARS-CoV-2-associated, whereas depth meant the fraction of total T cells that were SARS-CoV-2-associated. Each spike-specific TCR was assigned to its reactive spike region and to a CD4 or CD8 class using the MIRA data. Log10-transformed breadth and depth values were compared by one-way ANOVA with Sidak's multiple comparisons tests. The immuneACCESS repertoire file appears here via TCRdb, limited to in-frame rearrangements. These files lack a portion of the clones; in checked studies, under half of the deficit traces to unresolved V genes, and the cause of the others is not known. Clone size and the V and J calls come from that table; the DNA yielded D and trimming. This sample gives around 99,000 clones in total; roughly 90% of them show up just once. The ten largest clonotypes hold approximately 4% of the sample.

This sample stems from a study of T cell responses to AZD1222 COVID-19 vaccine (dated by TCRdb to the early 2020s). For the wider study: AZD1222 recipients with second doses at about 4 weeks or about 12 weeks were pooled, because spike-specific TCR depth and breadth did not differ between schedules. TCR sequencing was performed for roughly 240 trial participants, of whom about 200 were given two doses of AZD1222 and some 26 were given two doses of MenACWY control vaccine. Enrollment into the trials was organized by age into subgroups of 18-55, 56-69 and 70-plus years, and those subgroups contained roughly 150, 30 and 60 TCR-sequenced participants, respectively. The paper's findings and limits, for the study overall: Reportedly, close to half of the unique spike-specific TCRs recognized epitopes lying outside the regions that are mutated in the B.1.351 and B.1.1.7 variants. The whole spike protein was spanned by vaccine-associated CD4 TCRs, and dominant responses were seen in regions 160-218 and 743-854. In the small 56-69-year group, the increase in depth fell short of significance, most likely because of low power. After two AZD1222 doses, spike-specific TCR breadth and depth were significantly higher than at day 0 and than in MenACWY recipients. Conclusions about previously exposed vaccinees are limited because only a handful of AZD1222 recipients were SARS-CoV-2 seropositive at baseline. Because no day 14 peak-response samples were available, the repertoires could be characterized only after the peak T cell response. Participants were mostly white British, with more females than males. The authors suggested clonal diversity may have been underestimated.

This receptor chain uses TRBV6-6 and TRBJ2-5, with 12 central nucleotides matching TRBD2. The sequences come from peripheral blood, collected on day 0 of AZD1222 vaccination. The source is an adult in good health. The DNA is as follows: TGTGCCAGCAGTCATACTAGCGGGGGGCCGGTCCAAGAGACCCAGTACTTC. This gives the protein CASSHTSGGPVQETQYF.